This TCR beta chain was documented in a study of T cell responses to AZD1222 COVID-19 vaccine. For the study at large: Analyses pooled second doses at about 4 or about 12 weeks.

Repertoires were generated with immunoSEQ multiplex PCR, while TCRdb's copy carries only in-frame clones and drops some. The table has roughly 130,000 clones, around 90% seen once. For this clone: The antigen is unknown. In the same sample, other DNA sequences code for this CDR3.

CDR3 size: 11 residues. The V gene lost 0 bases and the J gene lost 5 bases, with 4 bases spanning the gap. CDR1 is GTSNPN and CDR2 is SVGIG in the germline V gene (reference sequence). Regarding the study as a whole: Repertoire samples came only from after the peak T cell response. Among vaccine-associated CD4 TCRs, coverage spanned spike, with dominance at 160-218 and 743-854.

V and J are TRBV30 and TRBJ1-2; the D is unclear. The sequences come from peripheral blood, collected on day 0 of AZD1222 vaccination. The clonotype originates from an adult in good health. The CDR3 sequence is CAWSVGYGYTF. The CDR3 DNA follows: TGTGCCTGGAGTGTAGGGTATGGCTACACCTTC.